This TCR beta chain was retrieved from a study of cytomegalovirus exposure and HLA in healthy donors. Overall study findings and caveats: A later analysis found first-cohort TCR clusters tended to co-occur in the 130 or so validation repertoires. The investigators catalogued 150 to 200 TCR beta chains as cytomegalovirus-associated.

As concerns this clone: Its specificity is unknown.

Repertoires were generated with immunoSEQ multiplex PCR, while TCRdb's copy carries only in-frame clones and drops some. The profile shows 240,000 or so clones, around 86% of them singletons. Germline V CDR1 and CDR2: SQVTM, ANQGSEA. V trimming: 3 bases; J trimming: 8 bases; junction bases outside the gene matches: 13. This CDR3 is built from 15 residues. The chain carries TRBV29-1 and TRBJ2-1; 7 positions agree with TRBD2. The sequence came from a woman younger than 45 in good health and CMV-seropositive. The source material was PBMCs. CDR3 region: CSVEASGGGMDEQFF. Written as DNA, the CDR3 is TGCAGCGTTGAGGCTAGCGGAGGTGGGATGGATGAGCAGTTCTTC.